These T cell receptor beta chains were read from a single sample in a study of blood T cell repertoires in COVID-19. The assay was immunoSEQ multiplex PCR, and TCRdb's table has in-frame clones only and misses some. The sample has 250,000 to 300,000 clones; 70% to 90% are singletons. Material for sequencing was peripheral blood. These receptors were taken from a woman between 70 and 85 years old with COVID-19, enrolled during active disease. The CDR3 runs from the conserved cysteine through the conserved F or W. The order of the fields is V gene, clone size, D gene, J gene, CDR3 DNA, CDR3 protein. The D gene is left open where the match is weak. Not every row has a clone size; where given, it reads once, few, many or a size class.

TRBV7-7	.	.	TRBJ1-5	TGTGCCAGCAGCCGCCAGCGGGAGAACTATAGCAATCAGCCCCAGCATTTT	CASSRQRENYSNQPQHF
TRBV5-1	.	.	TRBJ2-1	TGCGCCAGCAGCTTGGAGTTGGGGGGTGAGCAGTTCTTC	CASSLELGGEQFF
TRBV7-2	.	.	TRBJ2-3	TGTGCCAGCAGCTTAGCGCGATTAGCGGGCACAGATACGCAGTATTTT	CASSLARLAGTDTQYF
TRBV14	.	TRBD1	TRBJ1-2	TGTGCCAGCAGCCTTGTACAGGGGGGTTACCCCTATGGCTACACCTTC	CASSLVQGGYPYGYTF
TRBV12-2	.	.	TRBJ1-2	TGTGCAAGCCACCTAGGGGGTAACTATGGCTACACCTTC	CASHLGGNYGYTF
TRBV2	.	.	TRBJ1-6	TGTGCCAGCAGTGCTACTAAGGCGGATAATTCACCCCTCCACTTT	CASSATKADNSPLHF
TRBV30	.	TRBD1	TRBJ2-7	TGTGCCTGTGAAGGGGGCTACGGGGTCTACGAGCAGTACTTC	CACEGGYGVYEQYF
TRBV5-1	.	.	TRBJ2-7	TGCGCCAGCAGCCCGGAAGGACACTACGAGCAGTACTTC	CASSPEGHYEQYF
TRBV7-3	.	.	TRBJ1-6	TGTGCCAGCAGCTTAACGGCCCTTCCTAATTCACCCCTCCACTTT	CASSLTALPNSPLHF
TRBV6-5	.	TRBD1	TRBJ1-5	TGTGCCAGCACTTCGGGACAGGGACGCCAGCATTTT	CASTSGQGRQHF
TRBV7-9	.	.	TRBJ2-7	TGTGCCAGCAGCTTCGACAGAAGGTCTTCTTCCTACGAGCAGTACTTC	CASSFDRRSSSYEQYF
TRBV5-1	.	.	TRBJ2-5	TGCGCCAGCAGCTCGCAAACAGGGTTCCAAGAGACCCAGTACTTC	CASSSQTGFQETQYF
TRBV4-3	.	.	TRBJ1-4	TGCGCCAGCAGCCAAGTAAGGGGGAGTGGTGAAAAACTGTTTTTT	CASSQVRGSGEKLFF
TRBV12-3/TRBV12-4	.	.	TRBJ1-1	TGTGCCAGCACCCCACGTCGGGGCACTGAAGCTTTCTTT	CASTPRRGTEAFF
TRBV6-2/TRBV6-3	.	.	TRBJ2-3	TGTGCCAGCAGTTACGCCTGGACGGCCGGGGGCACAGATACGCAGTATTTT	CASSYAWTAGGTDTQYF
TRBV6-5	once	TRBD1	TRBJ1-5	TGTGCCAGCTCACGGACAGGGGGTCAGCCCCAGCATTTT	CASSRTGGQPQHF
TRBV29-1	few	.	TRBJ2-4	TGCAGCGTCGTCATAGGAGCTAGAGCCAAAAACATTCAGTACTTC	CSVVIGARAKNIQYF
TRBV29-1	.	TRBD1	TRBJ2-5	TGCAGCACCCTGACAGGGTGGCAAGAGACCCAGTACTTC	CSTLTGWQETQYF
TRBV3-1/TRBV3-2	.	TRBD1	TRBJ2-1	TGTGCCAGCAGCCAAGTTATCATTTCGGACAGGGGCGTCCACAATGAGCAGTTCTTC	CASSQVIISDRGVHNEQFF
TRBV2	.	.	TRBJ1-1	TGTGCCAGCCTACAGGGATTTGAAGCTTTCTTT	CASLQGFEAFF
TRBV7-9	.	TRBD1	TRBJ1-6	TGTGCCAGCAGCCTCGGACAGGCGTATAATTCACCCCTCCACTTT	CASSLGQAYNSPLHF
TRBV5-1	.	.	TRBJ2-4	TGCGCCAGCAGCTTAATGGTAGATCGGTCCAAAAACATTCAGTACTTC	CASSLMVDRSKNIQYF
TRBV9	.	.	TRBJ2-1	TGTGCCAGCAGCGTAGGGTGGGGTAGCGGCACGTACAATGAGCAGTTCTTC	CASSVGWGSGTYNEQFF
TRBV5-1	once	TRBD1	TRBJ1-3	TGCGCCAGCAGGCTAGGACTCGGGACAGGGGGCTCTGGAAACACCATATATTTT	CASRLGLGTGGSGNTIYF
TRBV5-1	.	TRBD2	TRBJ2-2	TGCGCCAGCCACGCGGGGGGACTGAACACCGGGGAGCTGTTTTTT	CASHAGGLNTGELFF
TRBV19	few	TRBD1	TRBJ1-2	TGTGCCAGTAGTACCCAGCCGGGACAGGGGCTCTATGGCTACACCTTC	CASSTQPGQGLYGYTF
TRBV27	once	.	TRBJ1-1	TGTGCCAGCAGTTATTTTCGGTCGAACACTGAAGCTTTCTTT	CASSYFRSNTEAFF
TRBV5-1	.	TRBD2	TRBJ2-1	TGCGCCAGCAGCCCCACTGCGGGGGGATGGAATGAGCAGTTCTTC	CASSPTAGGWNEQFF
TRBV6-5	.	TRBD2	TRBJ2-1	TGTGCCAGCAGTTCGGCTAGCGGGGGGGCCGGCGATGAGCAGTTCTTC	CASSSASGGAGDEQFF
TRBV2	.	.	TRBJ2-7	TGTGCCAGCAGTGGCGGGGGCTCTACCTACGAGCAGTACTTC	CASSGGGSTYEQYF
TRBV5-8	.	TRBD1	TRBJ1-6	TGTGCCAGCAGCCGTTCGGGACAGCCTAATTCACCCCTCCACTTT	CASSRSGQPNSPLHF
TRBV30	.	TRBD2	TRBJ2-5	TGTGCCTGGAGTGCGACTAGCGACCAAGAGACCCAGTACTTC	CAWSATSDQETQYF
TRBV5-1	.	.	TRBJ1-1	TGCGCCAGCAGCCGGGGGACGGTGAACACTGAAGCTTTCTTT	CASSRGTVNTEAFF
TRBV15	.	TRBD2	TRBJ2-7	TGTGCCACCGGACTCGGGGCGGGGGGCACCTACGAGCAGTACTTC	CATGLGAGGTYEQYF
TRBV7-2	once	TRBD1	TRBJ2-5	TGTGCCAGCAGCTTAGCTACAGGGGGCGGGGAGACCCAGTACTTC	CASSLATGGGETQYF